Detailed here is one T cell receptor (beta chain). Authors' analysis steps: Estimates of nucleated cell counts were drawn from the amplification of reference gene primers. Sequencing used immunoSEQ multiplex PCR; TCRdb keeps in-frame clones, though not all of them. That table is the source of V, J and clone size, and D and trimming were worked out from the DNA. The data hold roughly 200,000 clones, with roughly 77% observed a single time. The sample originates from a study of blood T cell repertoires in COVID-19. Study summary: The samples span acute and convalescent COVID-19 from the United States, Italy and Spain.

Trimming took 6 bases from V and 6 from J; bases not matched to a gene: 17. The CDR3 runs 17 residues. Germline V gene lookup returns CDR1 MNHEY and CDR2 SMNVEV (reference sequence). Individuals aged roughly 18 to 95 years were recruited from 24 US areas. This TCR came from a man aged 40-55 years who had recovered from COVID-19. Sequencing used PBMCs or T cells enriched from blood (not recorded which). This chain joins TRBV27 and TRBJ1-5; TRBD1 matches at 7 bases. The CDR3 is CASRRGHGQDFGQPQHF. The CDR3 DNA reads as TGTGCCAGCAGGCGGGGACACGGACAGGATTTTGGTCAGCCCCAGCATTTT.